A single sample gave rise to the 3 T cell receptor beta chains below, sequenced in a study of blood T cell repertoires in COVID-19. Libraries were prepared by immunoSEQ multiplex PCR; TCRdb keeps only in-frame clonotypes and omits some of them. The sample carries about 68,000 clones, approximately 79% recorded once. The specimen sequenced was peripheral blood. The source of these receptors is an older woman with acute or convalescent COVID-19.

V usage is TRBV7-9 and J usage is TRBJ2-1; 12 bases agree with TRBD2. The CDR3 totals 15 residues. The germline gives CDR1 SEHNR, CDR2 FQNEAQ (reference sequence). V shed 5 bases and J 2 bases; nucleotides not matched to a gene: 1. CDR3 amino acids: CASSASGGAYNEQFF. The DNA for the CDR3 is TGTGCCAGCAGCGCTAGCGGGGGGGCCTACAATGAGCAGTTCTTC.

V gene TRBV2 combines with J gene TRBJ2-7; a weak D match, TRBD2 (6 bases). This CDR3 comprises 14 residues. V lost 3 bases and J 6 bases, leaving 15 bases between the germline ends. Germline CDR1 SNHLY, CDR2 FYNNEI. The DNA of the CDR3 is TGTGCCAGCAGTGATTGGCTAGCGTACTCCGAGCAGTACTTC. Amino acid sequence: CASSDWLAYSEQYF.

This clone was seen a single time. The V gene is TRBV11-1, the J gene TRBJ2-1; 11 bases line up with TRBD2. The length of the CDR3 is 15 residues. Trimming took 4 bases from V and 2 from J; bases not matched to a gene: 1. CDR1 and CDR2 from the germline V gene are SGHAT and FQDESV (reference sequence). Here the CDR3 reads CASSSLAGAYNEQFF. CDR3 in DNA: TGTGCCAGCAGCTCACTAGCGGGGGCCTACAATGAGCAGTTCTTC.